The next 7 T cell receptor beta chains were all read from a single sample in a study of shared clonotypes between healthy human individuals. Terminally differentiated effector memory CD45RA+ cells were excluded by CCR7 positive selection of CD45RO-negative cells. The repertoire was sequenced with immunoSEQ multiplex PCR; TCRdb's copy has only in-frame clones and lacks some. The table records about 600,000 clones, roughly 95% of them present only once. Sequenced sample: naive CD8+ T cells sorted from blood. The source is a woman under 40 in good health.

The chain recombines TRBV4-1 with TRBJ2-7; TRBD1 might be the D (7 bases). V dropped 3 bases and J dropped 0 bases, with 12 bases sitting between them. The CDR3 contains 15 residues. Looked up from germline, CDR1 is MGHRA and CDR2 is YSYEKL. The CDR3 DNA is TGCGCCAGCAGCCAGTCGGGGGACAGCTCCTACGAGCAGTACTTC. This encodes CASSQSGDSSYEQYF.

The count of this clone is one. The chain carries TRBV28 and TRBJ1-5; D is uncertain. Trimming shortened V by 5 bases and J by 5 bases, and 16 bases separated the two germline ends. The germline CDR1 and CDR2 sequences are MDHEN and SYDVKM. This CDR3 contains 15 residues. The CDR3 DNA sequence: TGTGCCAGCAGTGGGGAGAAGCCCGATCATCAGCCCCAGCATTTT. Translated, it gives CASSGEKPDHQPQHF.

The chain links TRBV29-1 to TRBJ2-7; no definite D call. Per the germline V gene, CDR1 is SQVTM and CDR2 is ANQGSEA. The CDR3 covers 12 residues. Between the trimmed V and J ends, which lost 1 base and 2 bases, there was a span of 6 bases. DNA of the CDR3: TGCAGCGTTGAAGTCCGGACCTACGAGCAGTACTTC. It codes for CSVEVRTYEQYF.

The chain combines TRBV28 with TRBJ2-1; TRBD2 is a possible D gene (6 bases). The germline V gene has CDR1 MDHEN and CDR2 SYDVKM. The CDR3 extends over 15 amino acids. The ends were cut back, 6 bases at V and 2 bases at J, with 14 bases in the middle. The CDR3 loop is CASSRWGDTYNEQFF. For the CDR3, the DNA is TGTGCCAGCAGCCGGTGGGGGGATACCTACAATGAGCAGTTCTTC.

This chain uses TRBV28 with TRBJ1-4; no definite D call. The CDR3 sequence is 15 residues long. In germline, CDR1 is MDHEN, CDR2 SYDVKM. Trimming cost V 5 bases and J 8 bases, with 18 bases left between them. The CDR3 DNA follows: TGTGCCAGCAGTCCGTCATTAGGCGCAGGCGAAAAACTGTTTTTT. This encodes CASSPSLGAGEKLFF. Combining the CDR3 with reference TRBV28 and TRBJ1-4 gives the whole variable domain DVKVTQSSRYLVKRTGEKVFLECVQDMDHENMFWYRQDPGLGLRLIYFSYDVKMKEKGDIPEGYSVSREKKERFSLILESASTNQTSMYLCASSPSLGAGEKLFFGSGTQLSVL.

The chain combines TRBV19 with TRBJ1-5; D not certain. Germline V gives CDR1 LNHDA, CDR2 SQIVND (reference sequence). The germline V and J ends were trimmed by 6 bases and 6 bases, with 12 bases remaining between them. The CDR3 has 13 amino acids. The CDR3 bases are TGTGCCAGTAGAACGGGCAGGTCTCAGCCCCAGCATTTT. Protein: CASRTGRSQPQHF.

A note on this clone: Other DNA sequences of this sample code for an identical CDR3. V gene TRBV27 combines with J gene TRBJ2-7; no firm D call. Trimming shortened V by 5 bases and J by 5 bases, and 7 bases separated the two germline ends. The germline gives CDR1 MNHEY, CDR2 SMNVEV (reference sequence). This CDR3 has 11 amino acids. The CDR3 bases are TGTGCCAGCAGTCTAGGGAACGAGCAGTACTTC. It translates to CASSLGNEQYF.